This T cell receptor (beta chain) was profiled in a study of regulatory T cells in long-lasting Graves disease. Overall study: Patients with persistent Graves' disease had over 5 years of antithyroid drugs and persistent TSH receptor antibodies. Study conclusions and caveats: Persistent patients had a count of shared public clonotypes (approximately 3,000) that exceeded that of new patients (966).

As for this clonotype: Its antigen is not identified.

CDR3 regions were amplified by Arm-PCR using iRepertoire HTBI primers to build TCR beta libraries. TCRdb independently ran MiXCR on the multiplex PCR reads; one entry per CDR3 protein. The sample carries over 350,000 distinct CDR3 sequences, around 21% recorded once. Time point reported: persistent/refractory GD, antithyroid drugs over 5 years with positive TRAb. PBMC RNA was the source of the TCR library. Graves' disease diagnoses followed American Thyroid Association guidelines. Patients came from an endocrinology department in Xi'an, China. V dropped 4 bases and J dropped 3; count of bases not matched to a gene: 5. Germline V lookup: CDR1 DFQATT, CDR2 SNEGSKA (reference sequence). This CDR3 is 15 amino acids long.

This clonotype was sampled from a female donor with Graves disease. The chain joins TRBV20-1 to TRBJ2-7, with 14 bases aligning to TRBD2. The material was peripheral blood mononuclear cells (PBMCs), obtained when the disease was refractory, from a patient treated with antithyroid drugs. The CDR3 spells CSAKQGTSGSYEQYF. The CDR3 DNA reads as TGCAGTGCTAAACAAGGGACTAGCGGGAGCTACGAGCAGTACTTC.